The 15 T cell receptor beta chains reported below all come from one sample, sequenced in a study of vaccination and CD4 T cells after COVID-19 (dated by TCRdb to the early 2020s). These TCRs' antigens remain unknown. Read against the paper, the sample's treatment or condition label means: approximately 9-day PBMC culture with coronavirus spike peptide pools or control peptides (ViraFEST assay). CD4+ T cells from unexposed donors were collected before the COVID-19 pandemic (2011-2018). To prepare the library, PCR was applied. TCRdb records Illumina iSeq 100 as the sequencer. TCR sequencing of DNA from cultured CD4+ T cells used the Oncomine TCR Beta short-read assay at the Johns Hopkins FTIC core. The public reads were reanalyzed by TCRdb: fastp trimming at Q25, MiXCR alignment, in-frame beta chains only. Every CDR3 protein is listed once, alongside the most common genes and DNA of its rows. In this sample the table shows approximately 7,000 distinct CDR3 sequences, 53% of which occur a single time. In total, the top ten clones hold 15% to 20% of the sample.

The sequenced sample consisted of CD4+ T cells from blood, cultured in vitro. These receptors were obtained from a human donor in good health.

This chain connects TRBV6-4 to TRBJ1-2; D might be TRBD1 (5 bases). V lost 3 bases and J lost 8, with 13 bases in between. The CDR3 covers 13 residues. Germline CDR1 MRHNA, CDR2 SNTAGT. The DNA of the CDR3 is TGTGCCAGCAGTGAGATCTTATGGGGCGGCTACACCTTC. It encodes CASSEILWGGYTF.

The rearrangement links TRBV25-1 to TRBJ1-1; possible D gene TRBD1, 6 bases. Germline loops: CDR1 MGHDK, CDR2 SYGVNS. The CDR3 totals 12 residues. With 7 bases removed from V and 11 bases from J, the gap between germline ends came to 17 bases. In DNA form, the CDR3 reads TGTGCCAGCAACCCGGGGGCTGGACGGGCTTTCTTT. As protein: CASNPGAGRAFF.

The J gene is TRBJ2-1, the V gene TRBV6-1; 9 bases match TRBD1. Germline V gene data show CDR1 as MNHNS and CDR2 as SASEGT. The ends lost 11 bases at V and 6 bases at J; junction bases unmatched: 8. CDR3 size: 13 residues. In nucleotides, the CDR3 is TGTGCCTCAGGGACAGGGTATTTCAATGAGCAGTTCTTC. Amino acid sequence: CASGTGYFNEQFF.

The chain recombines TRBV10-3 with TRBJ1-3; D gene uncertain. CDR3 size: 13 residues. CDR1 and CDR2 from the germline V gene are ENHRY and SYGVKD. Trimming cost V 6 bases and J 0 bases, with 6 bases left between them. CDR3 DNA: TGTGCCATCAGGCCGGTCTCTGGAAACACCATATATTTT. It yields the protein CAIRPVSGNTIYF.

This clonotype showed up just a few times. V usage is TRBV7-6 and J usage is TRBJ1-4; 8 bases match TRBD1. The CDR3 is 14 residues long. CDR1 SGHVS and CDR2 FNYEAQ come from the germline V gene. V gave up 3 bases and J gave up 8 bases; unmatched junction bases: 5. The CDR3 DNA is TGTGCCAGCAGCTTGTTGACAGGGGAGGAAAAACTGTTTTTT. Its translation is CASSLLTGEEKLFF.

This clonotype was detected only a few times. This sequence joins TRBV20-1 and TRBJ1-1; D unresolved. The germline CDR1 and CDR2 sequences are DFQATT and SNEGSKA (reference sequence). Trimming removed 0 bases at V and 7 bases at J, with 12 bases between. The CDR3 runs 13 residues. The CDR3 nucleotides read TGCAGTGCTAGAGATCAGAGGGAGCTTGAAGCTTTCTTT. It translates to CSARDQRELEAFF.

The table lists this clonotype with a few counts. The V and J genes are TRBV20-1 and TRBJ2-5; D may be TRBD2 (5 bases). The CDR3 runs to 13 residues. The germline V gene has CDR1 DFQATT and CDR2 SNEGSKA (reference sequence). The germline V and J ends were trimmed by 5 bases and 5 bases, with 15 bases remaining between them. The CDR3: CSAVSPRGETQYF. As DNA, the CDR3 is TGCAGTGCTGTATCCCCCCGGGGTGAGACCCAGTACTTC.

This clonotype came up a few times. This sequence joins TRBV6-1 and TRBJ1-6; no definite D call. Trimming stripped 11 bases from V and 0 bases from J, with 5 bases between. The germline V gene encodes CDR1 MNHNS and CDR2 SASEGT. The CDR3 has 12 residues. The CDR3: CASGSYNSPLHF. The CDR3 DNA is TGTGCCTCCGGCTCCTATAATTCACCCCTCCACTTT.

This chain uses TRBV18 with TRBJ1-2; D unclear. The CDR3 has 14 residues. In germline, CDR1 is KGHSH, CDR2 LQKENI. The V end lost 1 base, the J end lost 1 base, and 7 bases lay between the germline ends. The chain's CDR3 is CASSPQGFNYGYTF. DNA for the CDR3: TGTGCCAGCTCACCACAGGGCTTTAACTATGGCTACACCTTC.

The chain combines TRBV12-3 or TRBV12-4 with TRBJ1-5; D unresolved. V lost 4 bases, J lost 3 bases, and 10 bases lay in between. This CDR3 region has 14 residues. CDR3 nucleotides: TGTGCCAGCAGTTCGAAGACATACAATCAGCCCCAGCATTTT. Translating gives CASSSKTYNQPQHF.

This clonotype was seen only a few times. V usage is TRBV12-3 or TRBV12-4 and J usage is TRBJ2-5, with D possibly being TRBD1 or TRBD2 (5 bases each). The length of the CDR3 is 12 residues. Between the trimmed V and J ends, which lost 8 bases and 5 bases, there was a span of 12 bases. This CDR3 reads CASSLRDETQYF. CDR3 nucleotides: TGTGCCAGCTCCCTCAGGGACGAGACCCAGTACTTC.

The J gene is TRBJ2-7, the V gene TRBV30; maybe TRBD1 (6 bases). The CDR3 has 16 amino acids. Trimming removed 1 base from V and 1 base from J, with 17 bases in between. The germline V gene encodes CDR1 GTSNPN and CDR2 SVGIG (reference sequence). The CDR3 bases are TGTGCCTGGAGTGCTCCCCTTCCGGACAGATCCTACGAGCAGTACTTC. This gives the protein CAWSAPLPDRSYEQYF.

As to this clonotype: The limits of the CDR3 on the DNA are not certain, so only TCRdb's listed CDR3 is given. CDR3 protein: CASTNQTSMYLCASSYEGARGYTF. This sequence joins TRBV5-1 and TRBJ1-2; TRBD1 is the table's D call, not checked against the DNA. The CDR3 numbers 24 amino acids, ends counted. Germline CDR1 and CDR2: SGHRS and YFSETQ.

This clonotype occurred a few times. The V and J genes are TRBV19 and TRBJ1-3; D perhaps matches TRBD1 (5 bases). V shed 9 bases and J shed 9 bases, with 18 bases lying between them. From germline, CDR1 is LNHDA and CDR2 SQIVND (reference sequence). This CDR3 is built from 13 residues. CDR3: CASHSWGSGTIYF. DNA of the CDR3: TGTGCCAGCCACAGTTGGGGGTCCGGCACCATATATTTT.

This clonotype was recorded a few times. J is TRBJ1-5 and V is TRBV20-1; D unclear. This CDR3 is built from 13 residues. From germline, CDR1 is DFQATT and CDR2 SNEGSKA (reference sequence). V lost 6 bases, J lost 7 bases, and 16 bases lay in between. CDR3 sequence reads: CSAESRSGQPQHF. The CDR3 DNA reads TGCAGTGCCGAGTCCAGGTCGGGGCAGCCCCAGCATTTT.